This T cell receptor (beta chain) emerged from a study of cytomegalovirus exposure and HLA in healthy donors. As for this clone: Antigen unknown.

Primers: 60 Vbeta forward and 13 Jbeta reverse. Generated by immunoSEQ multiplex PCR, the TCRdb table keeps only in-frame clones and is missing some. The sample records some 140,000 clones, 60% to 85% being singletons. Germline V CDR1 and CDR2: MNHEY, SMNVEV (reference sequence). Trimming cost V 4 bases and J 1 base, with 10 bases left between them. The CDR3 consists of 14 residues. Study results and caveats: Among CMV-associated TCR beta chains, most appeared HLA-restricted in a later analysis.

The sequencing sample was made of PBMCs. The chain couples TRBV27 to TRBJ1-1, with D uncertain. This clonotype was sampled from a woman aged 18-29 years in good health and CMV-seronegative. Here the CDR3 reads CASSSPAGNTEAFF. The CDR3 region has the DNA TGTGCCAGCAGTTCCCCGGCAGGGAACACTGAAGCTTTCTTT.